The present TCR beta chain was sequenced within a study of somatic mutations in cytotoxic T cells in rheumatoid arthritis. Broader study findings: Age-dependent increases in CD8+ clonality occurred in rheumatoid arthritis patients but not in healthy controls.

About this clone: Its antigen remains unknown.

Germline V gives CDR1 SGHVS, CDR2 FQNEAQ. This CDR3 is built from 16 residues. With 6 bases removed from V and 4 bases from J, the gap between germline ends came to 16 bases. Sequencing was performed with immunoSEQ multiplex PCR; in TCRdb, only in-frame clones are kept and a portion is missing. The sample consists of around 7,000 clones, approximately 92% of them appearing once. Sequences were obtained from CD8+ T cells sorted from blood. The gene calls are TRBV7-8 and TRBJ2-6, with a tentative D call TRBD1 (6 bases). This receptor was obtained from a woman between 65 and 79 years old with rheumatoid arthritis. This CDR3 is CASSFTGNSGANVLTF. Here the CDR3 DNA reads TGTGCCAGCAGTTTTACAGGGAATTCAGGGGCCAACGTCCTGACTTTC.